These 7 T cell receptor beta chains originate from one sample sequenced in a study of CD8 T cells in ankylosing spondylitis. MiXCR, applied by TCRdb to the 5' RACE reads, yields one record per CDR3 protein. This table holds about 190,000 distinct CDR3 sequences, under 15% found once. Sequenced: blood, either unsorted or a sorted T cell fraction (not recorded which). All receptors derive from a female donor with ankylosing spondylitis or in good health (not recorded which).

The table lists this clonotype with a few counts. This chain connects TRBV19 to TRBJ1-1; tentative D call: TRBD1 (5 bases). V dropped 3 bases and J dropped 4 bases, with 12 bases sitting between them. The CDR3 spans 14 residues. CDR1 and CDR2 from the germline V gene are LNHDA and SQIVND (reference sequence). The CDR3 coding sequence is TGTGCCAGTAGTATGCAGGGACGTATCACTGAAGCTTTCTTT. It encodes CASSMQGRITEAFF. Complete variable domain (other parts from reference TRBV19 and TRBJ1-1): DGGITQSPKYLFRKEGQNVTLSCEQNLNHDAMYWYRQDPGQGLRLIYYSQIVNDFQKGDIAEGYSVSREKKESFPLTVTSAQKNPTAFYLCASSMQGRITEAFFGQGTRLTVV.

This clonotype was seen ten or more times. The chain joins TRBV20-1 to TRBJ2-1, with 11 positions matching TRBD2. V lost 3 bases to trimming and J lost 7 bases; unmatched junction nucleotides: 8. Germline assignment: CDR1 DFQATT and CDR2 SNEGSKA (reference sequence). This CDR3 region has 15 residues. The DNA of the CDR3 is TGCAGTGCTAGCGGTGAAATAGCGGGAGGGAATGAGCAGTTCTTC. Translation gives CSASGEIAGGNEQFF.

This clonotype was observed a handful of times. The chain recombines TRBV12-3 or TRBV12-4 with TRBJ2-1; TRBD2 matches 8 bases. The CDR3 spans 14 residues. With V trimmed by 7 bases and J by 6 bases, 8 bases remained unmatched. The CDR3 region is CASTGGTRGNEQFF. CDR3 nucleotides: TGTGCCAGCACTGGGGGGACTAGGGGCAATGAGCAGTTCTTC.

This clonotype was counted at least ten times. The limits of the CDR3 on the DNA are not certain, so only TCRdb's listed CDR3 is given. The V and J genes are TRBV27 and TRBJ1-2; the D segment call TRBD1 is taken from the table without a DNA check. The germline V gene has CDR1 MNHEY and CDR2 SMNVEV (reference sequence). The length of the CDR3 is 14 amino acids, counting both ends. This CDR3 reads CASSLVMGALGYTF.

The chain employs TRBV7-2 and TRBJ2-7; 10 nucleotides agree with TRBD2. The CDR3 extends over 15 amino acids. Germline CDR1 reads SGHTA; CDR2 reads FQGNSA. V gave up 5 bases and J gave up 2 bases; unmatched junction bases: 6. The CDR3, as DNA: TGTGCCAGCAGCCGGAGCGGGAGGGGCCCCTACGAGCAGTACTTC. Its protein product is CASSRSGRGPYEQYF.

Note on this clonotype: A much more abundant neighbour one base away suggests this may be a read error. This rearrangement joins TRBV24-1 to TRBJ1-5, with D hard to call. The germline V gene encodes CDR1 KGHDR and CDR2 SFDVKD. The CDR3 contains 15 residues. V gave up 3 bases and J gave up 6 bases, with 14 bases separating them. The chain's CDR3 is CATSDTGQSGQPQHF. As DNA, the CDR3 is TGTGCCACCAGTGATACCGGGCAGAGCGGTCAGCCCCAGCATTTT.

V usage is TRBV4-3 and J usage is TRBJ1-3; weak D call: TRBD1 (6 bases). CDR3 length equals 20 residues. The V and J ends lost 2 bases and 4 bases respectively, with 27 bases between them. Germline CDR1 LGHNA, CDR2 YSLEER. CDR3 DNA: TGCGCCAGCAGCCAACGTGTTCTTCGGGGGGCGGGCTGGGAAGGAAACACCATATATTTT. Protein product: CASSQRVLRGAGWEGNTIYF.